A single sample gave rise to the 5 T cell receptor beta chains below, sequenced in a study of blood T cell repertoires in COVID-19 (dated by TCRdb to the early 2020s). Libraries were built with the immunoSEQ multiplex PCR assay. TCRdb took this table from immuneACCESS and kept in-frame rearrangements with V and J called. Such tables lack part of the clones; where checked against another copy, unresolved V genes explain under half of the gap, and the rest is unexplained. This sample lists under 45,000 clones; 60% to 80% were detected once. 31% of the sample comes from the top ten. Sequencing was done on a sample of peripheral blood. The receptors derive from an older man with acute or convalescent COVID-19.

This clone appeared a few times. The CDR3 region has the DNA TGTGCCATCAGTGACCCGGCGGGGGCGGGCGAGACCCAGTACTTC. It yields the protein CAISDPAGAGETQYF. This chain uses TRBV10-3 with TRBJ2-5; TRBD2 is a possible D gene (7 bases). This CDR3 contains 15 residues. The germline V gene encodes CDR1 ENHRY and CDR2 SYGVKD. Trimming pared 3 bases from V and 5 bases from J, leaving 16 bases between.

This clone was found a few times. The chain joins TRBV25-1 to TRBJ2-7, with 10 positions matching TRBD1. The CDR3 is made up of 15 amino acids. CDR1 and CDR2 from the germline V gene are MGHDK and SYGVNS. V trimming: 2 bases; J trimming: 5 bases; junction bases outside the gene matches: 6. The CDR3 here is CASSEPGTGAHEQYF. The CDR3 DNA reads as TGTGCCAGCAGTGAACCCGGGACAGGGGCCCACGAGCAGTACTTC.

The chain carries TRBV2 and TRBJ1-5, with 7 bases aligning to TRBD1. The junction had 4 bases not matched to a gene; V was cut back by 6 bases and J by 2 bases. The germline V gene has CDR1 SNHLY and CDR2 FYNNEI. CDR3 length: 14 residues. CDR3 nucleotides: TGTGCCAGCAGCGCGCAGGGGGGCAATCAGCCCCAGCATTTT. Translated, it gives CASSAQGGNQPQHF. The full variable domain, rest sourced from reference TRBV2 and TRBJ1-5, is EPEVTQTPSHQVTQMGQEVILRCVPISNHLYFYWYRQILGQKVEFLVSFYNNEISEKSEIFDDQFSVERPDGSNFTLKIRSTKLEDSAMYFCASSAQGGNQPQHFGDGTRLSIL.

The chain joins TRBV6-5 to TRBJ2-7; D is possibly TRBD2 (6 bases). Germline V gene data show CDR1 as MNHEY and CDR2 as SVGAGI. Trimming took 6 bases from V and 3 from J, leaving 18 bases between them. The CDR3 is 15 residues long. CDR3 residues: CASRSLARGGYEQYF. CDR3 sequence (DNA): TGTGCCAGCAGATCCCTAGCGCGGGGAGGCTACGAGCAGTACTTC.

The rearrangement joins TRBV2 to TRBJ2-3; 8 nucleotides agree with TRBD2. V lost 5 bases and J lost 3; bases outside the gene matches: 7. The germline gives CDR1 SNHLY, CDR2 FYNNEI. The CDR3 is made up of 15 amino acids. The CDR3 DNA sequence: TGTGCCAGCAGTTTAATAGCGGGGAGGACAGATACGCAGTATTTT. This codes for CASSLIAGRTDTQYF.